The source of this T cell receptor beta chain is a study of blood T cells in healthy people across ages. Germline V gene data show CDR1 as DFQATT and CDR2 as SNEGSKA (reference sequence). The V gene lost 6 bases and the J gene lost 7 bases, with 15 bases spanning the gap. The CDR3 extends over 12 amino acids. The authors ran a second PCR of 7 to 11 cycles using a sample-barcoded 5' primer and a J-beta primer mix. Using its own MiXCR run on the 5' RACE reads, TCRdb lists one record per CDR3 protein. The top ten hold more than 35% of the sample, which has about 640,000 distinct CDR3 sequences, roughly 50% seen once.

The chain carries TRBV20-1 and TRBJ1-2; D perhaps matches TRBD1 (5 bases). The clonotype comes from a man aged 55-75 years in good health. Sequenced material: blood. The CDR3 DNA follows: TGCAGTGCCCGGACACGGTTGGCTGGCTACACCTTC. Translated: CSARTRLAGYTF.